The present T cell receptor (beta chain) was sequenced within a study of T cells after yellow fever vaccination. Researchers made TCR cDNA using 5'RACE template switching, and this step added a universal primer site and UMIs. From the 5' RACE reads, TCRdb called clonotypes with MiXCR, one entry per CDR3 protein. The data show about 260,000 distinct CDR3 sequences, with over 10% seen just once and about 0.51% held by the top ten. Comment on this clonotype: The target antigen is unknown.

Regarding the study as a whole: When the response was secondary, it was weaker but reached its peak faster, day 5 versus 15. Booster sampling recovered most clones from primary vaccination (under 97% CD4, 80% to 90% CD8).

V lost 3 bases to trimming and J lost 7 bases, with 15 bases between them. The CDR3 contains 14 residues. Source: CD4+ T cells sorted from PBMCs, taken 45 days after the yellow fever booster vaccination. This receptor was taken from a man aged 30 to 39 who received the YFV17D yellow fever vaccine. The rearrangement joins TRBV12-3 or TRBV12-4 to TRBJ2-5; maybe TRBD1 (6 bases). CDR3 nucleotide sequence: TGTGCCAGCAGTTTGGAACAGGGTGGAGGGACCCAGTACTTC. Translation gives CASSLEQGGGTQYF.